This T cell receptor (beta chain) was observed in a study of synovial regulatory T cells in juvenile arthritis. Germline-derived CDR1 and CDR2 are MDHEN and SYDVKM. The CDR3 has 18 residues. Only the protein is on record. Profiled with immunoSEQ multiplex PCR; TCRdb holds only in-frame clones, not every one. This listing includes 7,500 to 10,000 clones. The chain carries TRBV28 and TRBJ1-5; the D gene TCRdb calls, TRBD1, cannot be checked with no DNA. The specimen was Treg cells from blood. Noted subset: remaining (HLA-DR-negative) circulating blood Treg cells. This receptor was identified in a donor younger than 30 with juvenile idiopathic arthritis. This CDR3 is CASSLSHIRRFSNQPQHF.